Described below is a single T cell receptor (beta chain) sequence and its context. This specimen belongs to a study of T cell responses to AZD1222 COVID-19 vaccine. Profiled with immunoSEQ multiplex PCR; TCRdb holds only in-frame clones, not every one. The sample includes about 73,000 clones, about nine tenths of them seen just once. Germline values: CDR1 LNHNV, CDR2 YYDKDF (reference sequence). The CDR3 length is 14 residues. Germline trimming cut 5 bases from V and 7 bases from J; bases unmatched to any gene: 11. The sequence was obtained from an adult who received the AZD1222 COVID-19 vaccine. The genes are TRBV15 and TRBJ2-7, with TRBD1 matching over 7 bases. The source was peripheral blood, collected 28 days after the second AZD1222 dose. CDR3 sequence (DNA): TGTGCCACCAGCGGTGACAGGGCAGTTGGGGAGCAGTACTTC. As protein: CATSGDRAVGEQYF. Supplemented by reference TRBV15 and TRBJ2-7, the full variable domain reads DAMVIQNPRYQVTQFGKPVTLSCSQTLNHNVMYWYQQKSSQAPKLLFHYYDKDFNNEADTPDNFQSRRPNTSFCFLDIRSPGLGDTAMYLCATSGDRAVGEQYFGPGTRLTVT.